This entry features one T cell receptor beta chain sequence. Its specificity is not known. Assay: immunoSEQ multiplex PCR; the TCRdb copy retains only in-frame clones and omits some. This sample has some 6,200 clones, with approximately 90% found just once. This sample was included in a study of ipilimumab plus nivolumab after autologous stem cell transplantation. On the study more broadly: The myeloma cohort included high-risk transplant-naive patients and patients relapsing within 3 years of a first autologous transplant.

Study-wide results and limits: Per the authors, repertoire, Treg and microbiota data justify further study.

V was trimmed by 4 bases and J by 2 bases, leaving 12 bases between them. Per germline, CDR1 SNHLY and CDR2 FYNNEI. CDR3 size: 15 residues. The starting material was PBMCs, obtained in a trial of ipilimumab plus nivolumab as post-transplant consolidation. This sequence was found in a female donor with multiple myeloma. V gene TRBV2 combines with J gene TRBJ1-5, with D tentatively TRBD1 (6 bases). The CDR3 coding sequence is TGTGCCAGCAGTGGGCATTCAGGGGGCAATCAGCCCCAGCATTTT. This encodes CASSGHSGGNQPQHF.